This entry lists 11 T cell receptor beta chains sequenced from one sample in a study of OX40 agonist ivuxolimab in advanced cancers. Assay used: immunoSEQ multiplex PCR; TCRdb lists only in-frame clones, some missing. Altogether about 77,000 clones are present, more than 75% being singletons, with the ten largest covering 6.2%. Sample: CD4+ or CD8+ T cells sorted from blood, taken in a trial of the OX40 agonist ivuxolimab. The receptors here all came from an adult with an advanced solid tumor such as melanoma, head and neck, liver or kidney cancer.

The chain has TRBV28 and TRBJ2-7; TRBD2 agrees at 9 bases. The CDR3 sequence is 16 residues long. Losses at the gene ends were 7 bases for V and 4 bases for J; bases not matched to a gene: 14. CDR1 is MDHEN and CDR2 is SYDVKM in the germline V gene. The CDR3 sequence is CASTPTAGGDSYEQYF. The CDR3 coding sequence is TGTGCCAGCACCCCCACGGCGGGAGGGGATTCATACGAGCAGTACTTC.

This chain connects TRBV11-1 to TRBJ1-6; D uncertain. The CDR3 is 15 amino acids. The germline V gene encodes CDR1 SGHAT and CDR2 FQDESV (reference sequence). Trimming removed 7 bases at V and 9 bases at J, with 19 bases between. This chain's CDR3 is CASTTRGRAGSPLHF. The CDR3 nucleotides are TGTGCCAGCACCACTCGAGGACGGGCAGGTTCACCCCTCCACTTT.

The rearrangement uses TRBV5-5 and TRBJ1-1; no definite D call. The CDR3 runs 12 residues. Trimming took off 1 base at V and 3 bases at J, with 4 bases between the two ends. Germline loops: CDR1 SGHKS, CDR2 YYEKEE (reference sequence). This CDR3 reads CASSLSDTEAFF. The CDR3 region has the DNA TGTGCCAGCAGCTTGAGTGACACTGAAGCTTTCTTT.

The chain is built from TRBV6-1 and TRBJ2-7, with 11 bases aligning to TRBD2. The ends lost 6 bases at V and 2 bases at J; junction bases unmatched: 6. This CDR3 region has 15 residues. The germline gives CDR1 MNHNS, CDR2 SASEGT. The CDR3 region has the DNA TGTGCCAGCAGCACGGGGACTAGCGGCACCTACGAGCAGTACTTC. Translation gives CASSTGTSGTYEQYF.

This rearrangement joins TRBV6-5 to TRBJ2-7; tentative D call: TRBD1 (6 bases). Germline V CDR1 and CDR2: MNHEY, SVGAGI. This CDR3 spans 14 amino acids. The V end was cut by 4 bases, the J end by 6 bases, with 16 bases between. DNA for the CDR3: TGTGCCAGCAGTTTGGGACAACCCTCCGGCGAGCAGTACTTC. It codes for CASSLGQPSGEQYF.

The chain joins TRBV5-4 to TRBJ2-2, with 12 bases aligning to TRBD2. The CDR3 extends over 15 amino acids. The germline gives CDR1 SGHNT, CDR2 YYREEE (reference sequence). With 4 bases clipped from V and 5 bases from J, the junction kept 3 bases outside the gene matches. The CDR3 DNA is TGTGCCAGCAGCCTGGGGACTAGCGGGACCGGGGAGCTGTTTTTT. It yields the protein CASSLGTSGTGELFF.

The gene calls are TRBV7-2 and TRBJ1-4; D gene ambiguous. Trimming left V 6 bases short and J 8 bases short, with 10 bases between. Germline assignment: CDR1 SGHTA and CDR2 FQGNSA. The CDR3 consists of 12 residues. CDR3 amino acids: CASSRPPEKLFF. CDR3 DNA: TGTGCCAGCAGTCGCCCGCCGGAAAAACTGTTTTTT.

This CDR3 reads CASSEESPRLLWGNYGYTF. DNA for the CDR3: TGTGCCAGCAGTGAAGAATCCCCCAGGCTTCTATGGGGTAACTATGGCTACACCTTC. V is TRBV2 and J is TRBJ1-2; D remains ambiguous. The length of the CDR3 is 19 residues. V lost 1 base and J lost 1, with 22 bases in between. Germline CDR1 is SNHLY and CDR2 is FYNNEI.

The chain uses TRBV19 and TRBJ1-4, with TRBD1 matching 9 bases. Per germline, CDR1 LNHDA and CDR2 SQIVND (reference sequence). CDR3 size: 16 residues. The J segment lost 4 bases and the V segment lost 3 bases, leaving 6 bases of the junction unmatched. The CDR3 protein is CASSIGQGLVNEKLFF. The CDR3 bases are TGTGCCAGTAGTATCGGACAGGGGTTGGTTAATGAAAAACTGTTTTTT. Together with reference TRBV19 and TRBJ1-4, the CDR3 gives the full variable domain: DGGITQSPKYLFRKEGQNVTLSCEQNLNHDAMYWYRQDPGQGLRLIYYSQIVNDFQKGDIAEGYSVSREKKESFPLTVTSAQKNPTAFYLCASSIGQGLVNEKLFFGSGTQLSVL.

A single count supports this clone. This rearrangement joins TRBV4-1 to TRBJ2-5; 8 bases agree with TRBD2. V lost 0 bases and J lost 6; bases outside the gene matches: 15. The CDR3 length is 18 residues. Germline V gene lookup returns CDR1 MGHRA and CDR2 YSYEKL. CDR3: CASSQDGGTGGAVKTQYF. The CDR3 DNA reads TGCGCCAGCAGCCAAGATGGGGGAACCGGGGGGGCCGTGAAGACCCAGTACTTC.

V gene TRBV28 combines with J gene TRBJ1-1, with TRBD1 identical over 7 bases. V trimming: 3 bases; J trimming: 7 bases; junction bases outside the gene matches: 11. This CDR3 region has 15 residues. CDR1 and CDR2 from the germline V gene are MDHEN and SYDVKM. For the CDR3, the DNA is TGTGCCAGCAGTTTCCCCGGAAAGGGGGCGCGTGAAGCTTTCTTT. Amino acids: CASSFPGKGAREAFF.